This entry features one T cell receptor beta chain sequence. The germline gives CDR1 MNHEY, CDR2 SVGAGI. With 0 bases removed from V and 5 bases from J, the gap between germline ends came to 10 bases. This CDR3 is 14 amino acids long. This sample is part of a study of shared clonotypes between healthy human individuals. The naive CD8 subset, CD45RO-negative cells positively selected for CCR7, excluded terminally differentiated effector memory CD45RA+ cells. Generated by immunoSEQ multiplex PCR, the TCRdb table keeps only in-frame clones and is missing some. The repertoire has about 580,000 clones, 95% to 98% of them found once; the top ten carry approximately 0.3%.

This TCR was sampled from a young man in good health. V is TRBV6-5 and J is TRBJ1-2, with a tentative D call TRBD1 (6 bases). The sequenced sample was naive CD8+ T cells sorted from blood. CDR3 in amino acids: CASSYSGTPYGYTF. In nucleotides, the CDR3 is TGTGCCAGCAGTTACTCAGGGACACCTTATGGCTACACCTTC.